This T cell receptor (beta chain) was retrieved from a study of beta chain features in type 1 diabetes. Overall study context: Sorted cells examined across all samples numbered around 99,000,000.

CDR3 size: 14 residues. Germline lookup yields CDR1 SGHTA and CDR2 FQGNSA. V shed 5 bases and J shed 2 bases, with 9 bases lying between them. All of the sorted populations showed purity greater than 95%. Every isolated RNA sample was fully reverse transcribed, so sequencing captured expressed TCRB transcripts. Clones were read by immunoSEQ multiplex PCR, and TCRdb kept only the in-frame ones, dropping some. The table includes some 150,000 clones, approximately 9.8% detected once. The table lists this clone with a few counts. Its antigen is unidentified. Study-wide results and caveats: In every one of the four CD4+ subsets, TCRB CDR3s were moderately but significantly shorter in Type 1 diabetes patients. Within patients, naive, central memory and Treg TCRB repertoires seemed more similar than within healthy donors.

Material: central memory CD4+ T cells from blood. The rearrangement links TRBV7-2 to TRBJ2-2; tentatively, D is TRBD2 (6 bases). This sequence was found in a woman aged 40 to 50 in good health. CDR3 DNA sequence: TGTGCCAGCAGCGGGGGGTTAAACACCGGGGAGCTGTTTTTT. Translated: CASSGGLNTGELFF.